The clone carrying this T cell receptor (beta chain) was seen a few times. These data are taken from a study of blood T cell repertoires in COVID-19. Some clones are missing from TCRdb's copy, which holds only in-frame ones; the method was immunoSEQ multiplex PCR. The sample carries approximately 240,000 clones, about 80% recorded once. The receptor was isolated from an elderly woman with active or convalescent COVID-19. Sequencing used peripheral blood.

Here the CDR3 reads CASSSRLRGTDWGSEQYF. CDR3 coding DNA: TGTGCCAGCAGCTCGCGTCTACGGGGGACGGACTGGGGGAGCGAGCAGTACTTC. The V call is TRBV7-2, the J call TRBJ2-7, with a weak D call TRBD2 (6 bases). This CDR3 is 18 amino acids long. V was pared by 4 bases and J by 6 bases, with 28 bases between. Germline V gene sequence: CDR1 SGHTA, CDR2 FQGNSA.